Listed below are T cell receptor beta chains from one sample, sequenced in a study of T cells in Graves' hyperthyroidism and ophthalmopathy. TCRdb re-called the multiplex PCR reads through MiXCR, storing one row per CDR3 protein. Of around 250,000 distinct CDR3 sequences listed, about 14% are singletons. Sequencing was performed on blood. The source is a woman aged 40 to 49 with Graves' hyperthyroidism that later progressed to Graves' ophthalmopathy. The CDR3 runs from the conserved cysteine through the conserved F or W. A D gene is named only where the DNA matches it firmly. Clone size is shown for a subset of rows, as once, few, many or a class of expanded clone.

-	TRBV6-2/TRBV6-3	TRBJ1-1	many	TGTGCCAGCGTCGGACTTTCCGCTGAAGCTTTCTTT	CASVGLSAEAFF
-	TRBV15	TRBJ2-5	few	TGTGCCACCAGCAGGGAGCTCAGGGTAGAGACCCAGTACTTC	CATSRELRVETQYF
-	TRBV5-1	TRBJ2-1	many	TGCGCCAGCAGCACAACCGGGACCGGCTACAATGAGCAGTTCTTC	CASSTTGTGYNEQFF
-	TRBV5-5	TRBJ1-5	many	TGTGCCAGCAGCTTACAGACAGCTGATCAGCCCCAGCATTTT	CASSLQTADQPQHF
-	TRBV7-9	TRBJ1-1	many	TGTGCCAGCAGCTTATGGGCTCAAACTGAAGCTTTCTTT	CASSLWAQTEAFF
-	TRBV7-8	TRBJ2-7	many	TGTGCCAGCAGCTTAGGGACAAGCGAGCAGTACTTC	CASSLGTSEQYF
-	TRBV15	TRBJ2-7	many	TGTGCCACCAGCAGGTCTAGCGCTTCCTACGAGCAGTACTTC	CATSRSSASYEQYF
-	TRBV28	TRBJ2-7	many	TGTGCCAGCAGCCTCTTTGTCGGTGAAGGGGCGGGTCGTAACGAGCAGTACTTC	CASSLFVGEGAGRNEQYF
-	TRBV20-1	TRBJ2-1	few	TGCAGTGCTAGTTCACCAACGCTACAATCAGGAGGTTACAATGAGCAGTTCTTC	CSASSPTLQSGGYNEQFF
TRBD2	TRBV14	TRBJ2-1	many	TGTGCCAGCAGCCAAGTCGGGAGGGCCTACAATGAGCAGTTCTTC	CASSQVGRAYNEQFF
-	TRBV25-1	TRBJ2-1	many	TGTGCCTCCAAGACGAACTACAATGAGCAGTTCTTC	CASKTNYNEQFF
TRBD1	TRBV6-2/TRBV6-3	TRBJ2-7	many	TGTGCCAGCAGTTACCTGACAGGGCCACTCTACGAGCAGTACTTC	CASSYLTGPLYEQYF
-	TRBV10-3	TRBJ1-6	many	TGTGCCATCAGTATCGACGGGAGGGAATCACCCCTCCACTTT	CAISIDGRESPLHF
-	TRBV27	TRBJ1-4	-	TGTGCCAGCAGTCCCCAGAGGGGAACGGATGAAAAACTGTTTTTT	CASSPQRGTDEKLFF
-	TRBV5-1	TRBJ1-5	many	TGCGCCAGCAGCGAGACAGTTAATCAGCCCCAGCATTTT	CASSETVNQPQHF
TRBD2	TRBV27	TRBJ2-3	many	TGTGCCAGCAGTCACGGTGGTAGCGGGAGGGCGAACCGAGATACGCAGTATTTT	CASSHGGSGRANRDTQYF
-	TRBV20-1	TRBJ2-1	-	TGCAGTGCTAACCGACGTCCAGGGGTGAGGCGAAGCTCCTACAATGAGCAGTTCTTC	CSANRRPGVRRSSYNEQFF
-	TRBV27	TRBJ2-3	-	TGTGCCAGCAGCTTTTGGACTAACACAGATACGCAGTATTTT	CASSFWTNTDTQYF
-	TRBV6-1	TRBJ2-3	many	TGTGCCAGCAGTTTCCGGAGGACTTCTAAGGATACGCAGTATTTT	CASSFRRTSKDTQYF
-	TRBV9	TRBJ2-5	many	TGTGCCAGCAGCGCCGGGCAGGGGGGGGGAGAGACCCAGTACTTC	CASSAGQGGGETQYF
TRBD2	TRBV7-9	TRBJ2-1	many	TGTGCCAGCAGCCGTCCTCGGACTAGTGCCTACAATGAGCAGTTCTTC	CASSRPRTSAYNEQFF
-	TRBV19	TRBJ2-7	many	TGTGCCAGTAGTATGGGCAGCCCCATAGGATTCTACGAGCAGTACTTC	CASSMGSPIGFYEQYF
TRBD2	TRBV19	TRBJ2-1	many	TGTGCCACCCAGCCTCGGGCTAGCGGGAGGTACAATGAGCAGTTCTTC	CATQPRASGRYNEQFF
TRBD2	TRBV20-1	TRBJ2-5	many	TGCAGTGCTCGACGACTAGCGGGAGAGAGGGAGACCCAGTACTTC	CSARRLAGERETQYF
TRBD1	TRBV9	TRBJ1-2	many	TGTGCCAGCAGCGCCGGGACAGCAATAAAAGCTAACTATGGCTACACCTTC	CASSAGTAIKANYGYTF
-	TRBV6-1	TRBJ2-1	many	TGTGCCAGCAGGAGTACTAGCTCGAAATACAATGAGCAGTTCTTC	CASRSTSSKYNEQFF
TRBD2	TRBV11-3	TRBJ2-5	many	TGTGCCAGCAGCTTAAAGTGGCGGGAGTTATCGGGGGAGACCCAGTACTTC	CASSLKWRELSGETQYF
-	TRBV6-1	TRBJ2-3	few	TGTGCCAGCAGTGGGGACAGCGGGGGCACAGATACGCAGTATTTT	CASSGDSGGTDTQYF
-	TRBV10-3	TRBJ2-7	many	TGTGCCATCAGTGACCCTACAGGGAACGCCTACGAGCAGTACTTC	CAISDPTGNAYEQYF
-	TRBV6-1	TRBJ2-2	many	TGTGCCAGCAGTTACGGGACACCTCCGCTAGCCGGGGAGCTGTTTTTT	CASSYGTPPLAGELFF
TRBD1	TRBV19	TRBJ1-5	many	TGTGCCAGTAGTATGCCGGGACAGGGGCCGGCTCAGCCCCAGCATTTT	CASSMPGQGPAQPQHF
TRBD2	TRBV15	TRBJ2-3	many	TGTGCCACCAGCAGAGTCCCGGGGACTAGCGGGGTGACAGATACGCAGTATTTT	CATSRVPGTSGVTDTQYF
-	TRBV6-1	TRBJ1-2	few	TGTGCCAGCAGTCAAAGACAGGACGTTGGCTATGGCTACACCTTC	CASSQRQDVGYGYTF
-	TRBV12-3/TRBV12-4	TRBJ2-1	few	TGTGCCAGCAAGAGGTTGGGGGAGGTGCCCTCGGGGTTCTTC	CASKRLGEVPSGFF
-	TRBV28	TRBJ1-4	many	TGTGCCTCTATCCCGCAGGGGAGGGCAGAGCGGGAACTGTTTTTT	CASIPQGRAERELFF
-	TRBV4-1	TRBJ1-2	many	TGCGCCAGCAGCCAAGTCGTGTGGTATGGCTACACCTTC	CASSQVVWYGYTF
TRBD2	TRBV2	TRBJ2-2	-	TGTGCCGGCGCCTCGGGAACTAGCGGGAGTCATACCGGGGAGCTGTTTTTT	CAGASGTSGSHTGELFF
-	TRBV3-1	TRBJ1-5	few	TGTGCCAGCAGCCAAGATGGCAAAAGCAATCAGCCCCAGCATTTT	CASSQDGKSNQPQHF
-	TRBV28	TRBJ2-6	many	TGTGCCAGCAGTTTAGCCGATTCGGGGGCCAACGTCCTGACTTTC	CASSLADSGANVLTF
-	TRBV12-5	TRBJ2-1	many	TGTGCTAGTGGTTTGGGCACTCCCTCCTACAATGAGCAGTTCTTC	CASGLGTPSYNEQFF
-	TRBV4-1	TRBJ1-4	-	TGCGCCAGCACCCCAGGGGAACGGGTTGTTAATGAAAAACTGTTTTTT	CASTPGERVVNEKLFF
-	TRBV10-3	TRBJ2-7	many	TGTGCCATCAGTGATAAGGGGCCCTACGAGCAGTACTTC	CAISDKGPYEQYF
TRBD2	TRBV20-1	TRBJ2-7	few	TGCAGTGCTAGAGATAGGACTAGCGGGAGACCTGAAACCTACGAGCAGTACTTC	CSARDRTSGRPETYEQYF
TRBD1	TRBV18	TRBJ1-3	many	TGTGCCAGCTCACCAGGGACAGCGGTCGGAAACACCATATATTTT	CASSPGTAVGNTIYF
TRBD1	TRBV5-1	TRBJ1-5	many	TGTGCCAGCAGTCTTACAGGGGATCAGCCCCAGCATTTT	CASSLTGDQPQHF
TRBD1	TRBV5-5	TRBJ1-5	few	TGTGCCAGCAGCAAAGGGACAGGCGTTAATCAGCCCCAGCATTTT	CASSKGTGVNQPQHF